Sequencing of this TCR beta chain was carried out in a study of blood T cell repertoires in COVID-19. Across the study: The cDNA or gDNA used as material had been derived from T cells, B-cell-depleted T cells, or PBMCs.

Authors' methods: Researchers report that nucleated cell counts were estimated from reference gene primer amplification. The table came from immunoSEQ multiplex PCR; TCRdb's copy has only in-frame clones and leaves some out. D and trimming come from the DNA, and the V and J calls and clone size come from that table. The sample shows 250,000 to 300,000 clones, around 90% of them seen only once. Looked up from germline, CDR1 is MNHEY and CDR2 is SVGAGI. This CDR3 has 14 residues. This TCR was sampled from a woman aged 45-59 years who had recovered from COVID-19. The material sequenced was peripheral blood. V is TRBV6-5 and J is TRBJ2-7; D remains unclear. The CDR3 DNA follows: TGTGCTTTCTCCTCTCCGCCGTCGGGCTACGAGCAGTACTTC. Amino acid sequence: CAFSSPPSGYEQYF.